This TCR beta chain emerged from a study of monozygotic twins with inflammatory bowel disease. TCRdb re-analyzed the 5' RACE reads; it lists each CDR3 protein once, without DNA. This sample carries about 150,000 distinct CDR3 sequences, with about 1.2% going to the ten biggest clones. The length of the CDR3 is 12 residues. Concerning this clonotype itself: Antigen unknown.

Study-level points and caveats: Among IBD patients, fewer clonotypes were shared with others than among healthy twins, especially with disease activity.

The sequenced material came from blood. The rearrangement joins TRBV12-3 or TRBV12-4 to TRBJ1-2; TCRdb designates TRBD1, a call that cannot be tested without DNA. This sequence was found in a human donor with ulcerative colitis or Crohn's disease, or a healthy co-twin of an affected twin (not recorded which). The CDR3 spells CASSGGTYGYTF.